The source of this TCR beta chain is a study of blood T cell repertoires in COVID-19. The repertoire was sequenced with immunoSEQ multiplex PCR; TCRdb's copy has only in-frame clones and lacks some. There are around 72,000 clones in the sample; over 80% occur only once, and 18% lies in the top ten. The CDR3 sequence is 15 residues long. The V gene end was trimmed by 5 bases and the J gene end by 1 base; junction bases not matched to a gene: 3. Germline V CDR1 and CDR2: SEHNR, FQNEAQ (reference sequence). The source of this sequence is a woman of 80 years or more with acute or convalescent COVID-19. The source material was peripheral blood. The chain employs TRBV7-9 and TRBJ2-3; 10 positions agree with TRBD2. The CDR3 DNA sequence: TGTGCCAGCAGCACCGGGACTAGCGGCACAGATACGCAGTATTTT. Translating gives CASSTGTSGTDTQYF.